What follows describes a single TCR beta chain. The entry originates in a study of lymphopenia after photon versus proton radiotherapy. Data came from immunoSEQ multiplex PCR; TCRdb stores just in-frame clones and leaves some out. The sample yields tens of thousands of clones, about 86% seen once. V was shortened by 6 bases and J by 8 bases, with 16 bases between the two germline ends. Germline V lookup: CDR1 SGHTA, CDR2 FQGNSA. CDR3 length: 13 residues. This receptor was identified in a man in his sixties with pancreatic cancer. The chain combines TRBV7-2 with TRBJ1-2, with D maybe TRBD1 (5 bases). The source was peripheral blood, collected from a patient treated with proton-based radiotherapy. CDR3 sequence reads: CASSSLRAEGYTF. The CDR3 region has the DNA TGTGCCAGCAGTTCACTCAGGGCGGAAGGCTACACCTTC.